These 9 T cell receptor beta chains originate from one sample sequenced in a study of spatial heterogeneity in lung cancer. MiXCR, applied by TCRdb to the 5' RACE reads, yields one record per CDR3 protein. The sample records some 37,000 distinct CDR3 sequences, around 7% being singletons. The time point: sample taken at primary tumor resection. Whole RNA came from tumor, nontumor lung or frozen PBMC and was sequenced without being sorted. The specimen comprised PBMCs, sampled at surgery. These receptors were obtained from a male donor with early-stage non-small cell lung cancer.

This clonotype was picked up many times. This chain links TRBV6-2 or TRBV6-3 with TRBJ2-3, with 16 bases identical to TRBD2. Trimming cost V 7 bases and J 3 bases; bases outside gene matches: 4. The CDR3 spans 16 residues. Per the germline V gene, CDR1 is MNHEY and CDR2 is SVGEGT. The CDR3 DNA sequence: TGTGCCAGCACCCAGGGACTAGCGGGAGGGACAGATACGCAGTATTTT. Amino acid sequence: CASTQGLAGGTDTQYF.

Ten or more counts support this clonotype. The chain employs TRBV7-2 and TRBJ1-2, with D possibly being TRBD1 (5 bases). Germline loops: CDR1 SGHTA, CDR2 FQGNSA. The CDR3 has 13 amino acids. V dropped 5 bases and J dropped 7 bases, with 14 bases sitting between them. CDR3 nucleotide sequence: TGTGCCAGCAGCCCGGGGGGGGTTGCTGGCTACACCTTC. Residues: CASSPGGVAGYTF.

V is TRBV6-1 and J is TRBJ2-7, with 9 bases fitting TRBD1. Germline assignment: CDR1 MNHNS and CDR2 SASEGT. The CDR3 consists of 15 residues. Germline trimming cut 6 bases from V and 0 bases from J; bases unmatched to any gene: 6. The CDR3 DNA is TGTGCCAGCAGACAAGGGACAGGGAACTCCTACGAGCAGTACGTC. This gives the protein CASRQGTGNSYEQYV.

This clonotype was found many times. V usage is TRBV5-1 and J usage is TRBJ2-6; 7 bases map to TRBD1. The junction had 1 base not matched to a gene; V was cut back by 4 bases and J by 3 bases. The CDR3 has 14 amino acids. The germline CDR1 and CDR2 sequences are SGHRS and YFSETQ. CDR3 DNA: TGCGCCAGCAGCACAGGGGTTGGGGCCAACGTCCTGACTTTC. Encoded protein: CASSTGVGANVLTF.

This clonotype came up many times. The chain uses TRBV2 and TRBJ2-1, with TRBD2 identical over 8 bases. With 11 bases clipped from V and 6 bases from J, the junction kept 12 bases outside the gene matches. CDR3 length equals 14 residues. Germline V CDR1 and CDR2: SNHLY, FYNNEI. The CDR3 spells CAVPRGDILNEQFF. The DNA for the CDR3 is TGTGCCGTGCCGCGGGGGGACATCCTCAATGAGCAGTTCTTC.

There are many counts of this clonotype. The chain is built from TRBV12-3 or TRBV12-4 and TRBJ2-3, with 12 bases that match TRBD2. This CDR3 has 16 residues. V shed 5 bases and J 2 bases; nucleotides not matched to a gene: 5. Here the CDR3 reads CASSRGLAGYTDTQYF. The CDR3 region has the DNA TGTGCCAGCAGTCGGGGACTAGCGGGTTACACAGATACGCAGTATTTT.

This clonotype appeared a few times. The V gene is TRBV2, the J gene TRBJ2-2; D might be TRBD1 or TRBD2, each matching 5 bases. This CDR3 is built from 14 residues. Germline V gene sequence: CDR1 SNHLY, CDR2 FYNNEI. The V gene lost 6 bases and the J gene lost 7 bases, with 15 bases spanning the gap. As DNA, the CDR3 is TGTGCCAGCAGACGAGGGGAACGATACGGGGAGCTGTTTTTT. Translating gives CASRRGERYGELFF.

This chain uses TRBV9 with TRBJ2-4, with no clear D. The CDR3 spans 12 residues. With 0 bases removed from V and 5 bases from J, the gap between germline ends came to 3 bases. Germline-derived CDR1 and CDR2 are SGDLS and YYNGEE. CDR3 in DNA: TGTGCCAGCAGCGTAGAAGAAAACATTCAGTACTTC. It specifies CASSVEENIQYF.

At least ten counts were recorded for this clonotype. V usage is TRBV6-5 and J usage is TRBJ1-1; D is unclear. V was clipped by 0 bases and J by 6 bases, with 5 bases between them. CDR1 MNHEY and CDR2 SVGAGI come from the germline V gene. CDR3 length: 12 amino acids. CDR3 loop: CASSYSDAEAFF. The CDR3 DNA sequence: TGTGCCAGCAGTTACTCGGACGCTGAAGCTTTCTTT.